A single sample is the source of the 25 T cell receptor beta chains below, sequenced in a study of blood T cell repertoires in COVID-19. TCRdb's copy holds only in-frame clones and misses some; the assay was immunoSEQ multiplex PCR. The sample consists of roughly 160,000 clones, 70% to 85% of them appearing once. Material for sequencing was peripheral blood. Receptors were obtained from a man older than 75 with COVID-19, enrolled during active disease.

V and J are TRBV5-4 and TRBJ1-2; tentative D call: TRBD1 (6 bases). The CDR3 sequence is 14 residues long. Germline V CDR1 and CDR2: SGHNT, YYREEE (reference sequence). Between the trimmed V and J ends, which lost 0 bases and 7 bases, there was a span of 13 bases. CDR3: CASSLGQGNSGYTF. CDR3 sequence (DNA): TGTGCCAGCAGCTTGGGGCAGGGGAATAGTGGCTACACCTTC.

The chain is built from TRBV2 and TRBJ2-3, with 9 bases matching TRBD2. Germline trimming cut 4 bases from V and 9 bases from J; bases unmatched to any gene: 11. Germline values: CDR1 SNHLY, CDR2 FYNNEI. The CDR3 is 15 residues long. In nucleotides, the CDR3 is TGTGCCAGCAGTGGCCCTAGCGGGGCAGGGGGGACGCAGTATTTT. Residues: CASSGPSGAGGTQYF.

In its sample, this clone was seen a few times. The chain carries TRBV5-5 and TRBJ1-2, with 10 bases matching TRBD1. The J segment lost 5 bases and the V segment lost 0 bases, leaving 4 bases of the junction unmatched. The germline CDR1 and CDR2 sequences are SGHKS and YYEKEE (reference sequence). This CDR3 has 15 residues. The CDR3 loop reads CASSLGGQGQYGYTF. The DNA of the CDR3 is TGTGCCAGCAGCTTGGGGGGACAGGGGCAATATGGCTACACCTTC.

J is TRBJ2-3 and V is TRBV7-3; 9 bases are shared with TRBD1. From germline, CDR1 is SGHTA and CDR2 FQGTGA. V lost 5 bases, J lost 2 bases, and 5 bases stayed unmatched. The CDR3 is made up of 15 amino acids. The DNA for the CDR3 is TGTGCCAGCAGCCAAGGGACAGGGAACACAGATACGCAGTATTTT. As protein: CASSQGTGNTDTQYF.

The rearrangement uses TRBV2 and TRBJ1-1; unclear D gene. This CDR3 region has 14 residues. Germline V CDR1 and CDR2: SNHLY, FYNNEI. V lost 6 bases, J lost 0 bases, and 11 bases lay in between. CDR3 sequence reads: CASRKEQMNTEAFF. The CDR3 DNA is TGTGCCAGCAGAAAAGAACAAATGAACACTGAAGCTTTCTTT.

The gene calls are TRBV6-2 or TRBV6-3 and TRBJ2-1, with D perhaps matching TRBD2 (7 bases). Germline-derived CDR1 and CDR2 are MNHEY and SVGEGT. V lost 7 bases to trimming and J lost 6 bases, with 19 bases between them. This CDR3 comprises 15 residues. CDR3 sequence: CASTPPAGAANEQFF. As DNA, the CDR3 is TGTGCCAGCACCCCCCCCGCGGGGGCCGCCAATGAGCAGTTCTTC.

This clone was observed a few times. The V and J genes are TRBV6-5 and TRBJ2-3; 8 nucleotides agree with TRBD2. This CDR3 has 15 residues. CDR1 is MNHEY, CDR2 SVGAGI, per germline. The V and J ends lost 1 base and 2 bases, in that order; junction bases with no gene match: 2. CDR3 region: CASSYWRGATDTQYF. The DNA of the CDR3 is TGTGCCAGCAGTTACTGGCGGGGGGCCACAGATACGCAGTATTTT.

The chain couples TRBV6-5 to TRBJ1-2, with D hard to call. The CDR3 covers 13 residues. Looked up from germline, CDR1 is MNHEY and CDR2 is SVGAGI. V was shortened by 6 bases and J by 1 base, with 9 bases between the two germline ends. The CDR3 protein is CASRAGLNYGYTF. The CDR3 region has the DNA TGTGCCAGCAGGGCAGGACTTAACTATGGCTACACCTTC.

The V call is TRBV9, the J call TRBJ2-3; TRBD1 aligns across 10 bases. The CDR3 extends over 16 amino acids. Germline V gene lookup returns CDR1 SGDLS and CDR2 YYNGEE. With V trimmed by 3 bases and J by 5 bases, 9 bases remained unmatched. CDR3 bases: TGTGCCAGCAGCGGACAGGGGGCCTTTGAGATAGATACGCAGTATTTT. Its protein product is CASSGQGAFEIDTQYF. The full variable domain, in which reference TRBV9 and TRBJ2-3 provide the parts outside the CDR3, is DSGVTQTPKHLITATGQRVTLRCSPRSGDLSVYWYQQSLDQGLQFLIQYYNGEERAKGNILERFSAQQFPDLHSELNLSSLELGDSALYFCASSGQGAFEIDTQYFGPGTRLTVL.

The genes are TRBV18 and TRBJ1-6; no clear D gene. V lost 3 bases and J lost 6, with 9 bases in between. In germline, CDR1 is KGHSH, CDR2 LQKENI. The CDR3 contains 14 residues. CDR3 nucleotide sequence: TGTGCCAGCTCACCCGCCCAGGTTAATTCACCCCTCCACTTT. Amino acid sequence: CASSPAQVNSPLHF.

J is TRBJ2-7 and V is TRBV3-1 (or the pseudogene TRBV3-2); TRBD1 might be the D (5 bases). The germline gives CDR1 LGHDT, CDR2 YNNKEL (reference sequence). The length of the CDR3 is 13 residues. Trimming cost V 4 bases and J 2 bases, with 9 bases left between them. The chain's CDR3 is CASSLRGTYEQYF. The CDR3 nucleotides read TGTGCCAGCAGCCTTAGGGGAACCTACGAGCAGTACTTC.

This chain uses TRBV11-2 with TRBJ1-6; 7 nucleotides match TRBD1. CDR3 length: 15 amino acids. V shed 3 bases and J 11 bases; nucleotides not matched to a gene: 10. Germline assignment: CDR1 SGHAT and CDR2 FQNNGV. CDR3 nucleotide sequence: TGTGCCAGCAGCTTCCCGACAGGGTCCGCGGCACCCCTCCACTTT. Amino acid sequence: CASSFPTGSAAPLHF.

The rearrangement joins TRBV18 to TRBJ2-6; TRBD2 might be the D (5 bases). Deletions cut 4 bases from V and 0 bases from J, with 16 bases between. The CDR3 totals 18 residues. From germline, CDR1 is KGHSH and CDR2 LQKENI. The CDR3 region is CASSHAPTGFSGANVLTF. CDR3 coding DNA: TGTGCCAGCTCACACGCCCCTACGGGGTTCTCTGGGGCCAACGTCCTGACTTTC.

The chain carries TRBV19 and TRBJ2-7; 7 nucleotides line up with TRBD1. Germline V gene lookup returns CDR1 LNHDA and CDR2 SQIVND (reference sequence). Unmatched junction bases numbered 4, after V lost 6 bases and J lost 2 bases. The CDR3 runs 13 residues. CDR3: CASSDRAAYEQYF. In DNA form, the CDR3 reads TGTGCCAGTAGCGACAGGGCCGCCTACGAGCAGTACTTC.

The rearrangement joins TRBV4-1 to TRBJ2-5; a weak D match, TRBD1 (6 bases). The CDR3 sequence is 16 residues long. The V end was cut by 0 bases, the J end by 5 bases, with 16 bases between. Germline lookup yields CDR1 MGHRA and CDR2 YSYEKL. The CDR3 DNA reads TGCGCCAGCAGCCAAGATGGGCCAGGGGCTGTGGAGACCCAGTACTTC. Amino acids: CASSQDGPGAVETQYF.

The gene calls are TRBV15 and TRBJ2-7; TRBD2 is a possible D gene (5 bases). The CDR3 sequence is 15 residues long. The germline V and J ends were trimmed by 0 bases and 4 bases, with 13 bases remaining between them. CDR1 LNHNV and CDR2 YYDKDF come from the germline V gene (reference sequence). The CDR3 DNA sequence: TGTGCCACCAGCAGAGATCGAGGGTTTAGATACGAGCAGTACTTC. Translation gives CATSRDRGFRYEQYF.

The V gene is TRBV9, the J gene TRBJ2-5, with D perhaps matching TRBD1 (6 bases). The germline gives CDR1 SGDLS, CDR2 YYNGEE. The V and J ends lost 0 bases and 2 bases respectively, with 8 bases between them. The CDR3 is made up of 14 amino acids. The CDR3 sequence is CASSVGTAQETQYF. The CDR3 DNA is TGTGCCAGCAGCGTAGGGACAGCACAAGAGACCCAGTACTTC.

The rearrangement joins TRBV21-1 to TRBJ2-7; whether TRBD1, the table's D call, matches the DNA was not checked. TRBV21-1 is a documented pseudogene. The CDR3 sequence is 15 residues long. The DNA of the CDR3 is TGTGCCAGCAGCAAAGAGGGGGACAGTTCCTACGAGCAGTACTTC. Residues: CASSKEGDSSYEQYF.

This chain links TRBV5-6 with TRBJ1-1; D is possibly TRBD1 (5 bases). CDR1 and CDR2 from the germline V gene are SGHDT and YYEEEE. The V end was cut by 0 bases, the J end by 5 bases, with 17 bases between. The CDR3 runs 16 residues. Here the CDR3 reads CASSLAGLGRGTEAFF. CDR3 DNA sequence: TGTGCCAGCAGCTTGGCGGGGTTGGGGAGGGGAACTGAAGCTTTCTTT.

The CDR3: CASSGYTSGTQYF. CDR3 nucleotide sequence: TGTGCCAGCAGTGGTTATACTAGCGGGACCCAGTACTTC. The rearrangement uses TRBV2 and TRBJ2-5; 8 nucleotides line up with TRBD2. V trimming: 4 bases; J trimming: 7 bases; junction bases outside the gene matches: 5. CDR1 and CDR2 from the germline V gene are SNHLY and FYNNEI. This CDR3 is built from 13 residues. Drawing the rest from reference TRBV2 and TRBJ2-5, the complete variable domain is EPEVTQTPSHQVTQMGQEVILRCVPISNHLYFYWYRQILGQKVEFLVSFYNNEISEKSEIFDDQFSVERPDGSNFTLKIRSTKLEDSAMYFCASSGYTSGTQYFGPGTRLLVL.

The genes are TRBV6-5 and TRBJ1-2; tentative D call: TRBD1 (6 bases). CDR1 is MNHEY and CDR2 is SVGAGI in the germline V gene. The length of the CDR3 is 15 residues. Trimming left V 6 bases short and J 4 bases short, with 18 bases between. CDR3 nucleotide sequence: TGTGCCAGCAGAGTTGACAGGAACCAATTCTATGGCTACACCTTC. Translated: CASRVDRNQFYGYTF.

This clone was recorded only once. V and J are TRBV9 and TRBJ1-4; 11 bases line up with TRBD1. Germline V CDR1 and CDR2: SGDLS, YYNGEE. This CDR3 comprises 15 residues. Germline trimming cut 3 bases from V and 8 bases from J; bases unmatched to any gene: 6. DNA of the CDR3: TGTGCCAGCAGCGCCGGACAGGGGGCAGGGGAAAAACTGTTTTTT. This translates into CASSAGQGAGEKLFF.

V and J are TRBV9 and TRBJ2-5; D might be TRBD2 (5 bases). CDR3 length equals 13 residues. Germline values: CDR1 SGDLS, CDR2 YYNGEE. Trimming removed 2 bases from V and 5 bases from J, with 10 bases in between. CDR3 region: CASSVGTGETQYF. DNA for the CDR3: TGTGCCAGCAGCGTTGGCACGGGGGAGACCCAGTACTTC. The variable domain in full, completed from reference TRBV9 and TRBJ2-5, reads DSGVTQTPKHLITATGQRVTLRCSPRSGDLSVYWYQQSLDQGLQFLIQYYNGEERAKGNILERFSAQQFPDLHSELNLSSLELGDSALYFCASSVGTGETQYFGPGTRLLVL.

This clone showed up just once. For the CDR3, the DNA is TGTGCCAGCAGCCCCCAGGGGGCCTCGGCAGATACGCAGTATTTT. Translated: CASSPQGASADTQYF. This chain joins TRBV7-9 and TRBJ2-3, with 8 bases that match TRBD1. This CDR3 region has 15 residues. Unmatched junction bases numbered 8, after V lost 5 bases and J lost 4 bases. Germline V gene data show CDR1 as SEHNR and CDR2 as FQNEAQ (reference sequence).

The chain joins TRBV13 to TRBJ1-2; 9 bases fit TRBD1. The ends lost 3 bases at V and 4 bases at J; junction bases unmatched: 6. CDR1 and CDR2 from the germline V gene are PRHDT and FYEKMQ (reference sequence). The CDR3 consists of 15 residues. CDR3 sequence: CASSFKDRGLYGYTF. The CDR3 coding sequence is TGTGCCAGCAGCTTTAAGGACAGGGGACTCTATGGCTACACCTTC.